Sequencing of this T cell receptor beta chain was carried out in a study of metastatic and nonmetastatic thyroid tumors. Study-level findings and limits: As reported, TCR beta diversity in blood and tumor was significantly higher in malignant thyroid tumors than in benign nodules.

The sample holds a few counts of this clone. The target antigen is unknown. V was shortened by 0 bases and J by 4 bases, with 7 bases between the two germline ends. The germline gives CDR1 MNHNY, CDR2 SVGAGI (reference sequence). The CDR3 contains 14 residues. In the original analysis: It was from CDR3 differences across clinicopathological groups that a distant-metastasis classifier for papillary thyroid cancer was built. TCRdb ran MiXCR on the PCR reads. These V and J calls rely on TCRdb rather than the paper's analysis. The sample records approximately 84,000 clones, around 14% being singletons. All patients were treatment-naive before thyroid surgery.

V and J are TRBV6-6 and TRBJ1-3; unclear D gene. Sequencing used blood. The origin of this receptor is a female donor with papillary thyroid cancer or a benign thyroid nodule (not recorded which). Some clones in this sample may be carry-over from other donors' samples. The CDR3, as DNA: TGTGCCAGCAGTTACTCGACCCAAGGAAACACCATATATTTT. This gives the protein CASSYSTQGNTIYF.